Presented here are 2 T cell receptor beta chains from one specimen sequenced in a study of blood T cell repertoires in COVID-19. This table comes from immunoSEQ multiplex PCR, and its TCRdb copy is limited to in-frame clones, with some not included. The data show 90,000 to 150,000 clones, 79% seen once. Sequencing was done on a sample of peripheral blood. The receptors come from a woman older than 75 with acute or convalescent COVID-19.

The V and J genes are TRBV5-8 and TRBJ2-5, with 14 bases that match TRBD2. Per germline, CDR1 SGHTS and CDR2 YDEGEE. V shed 4 bases and J 4 bases; nucleotides not matched to a gene: 12. There are 18 residues in the CDR3. Here the CDR3 reads CASSRTYGTSGRGETQYF. The CDR3 region has the DNA TGTGCCAGCAGCCGAACGTATGGGACTAGCGGGAGAGGAGAGACCCAGTACTTC.

As to this clone: At the DNA level, this CDR3 is encoded by other sequences in the same sample as well. This chain links TRBV28 with TRBJ1-2; TRBD1 matches 9 bases. The junction had 4 bases not matched to a gene; V was cut back by 5 bases and J by 0 bases. CDR3 size: 15 residues. Germline CDR1 MDHEN, CDR2 SYDVKM. The CDR3 region is CASSGTGRANYGYTF. In DNA form, the CDR3 reads TGTGCCAGCAGTGGGACAGGGAGAGCTAACTATGGCTACACCTTC.